The clone carrying this T cell receptor beta chain was seen repeatedly, ten times or more. This sample was taken from a study of identical twins. V lost 0 bases and J 3 bases, leaving 15 bases between the germline ends. Germline CDR1 SGHRS, CDR2 YFSETQ. CDR3 length: 16 residues. One entry per CDR3 protein, called by TCRdb with MiXCR from the 5' RACE reads. The repertoire holds some 1,700,000 distinct CDR3 sequences, under 35% seen once, with about 0.27% in the top ten. This sequence was found in a newborn girl in good health. The sample was cord blood. The chain is built from TRBV5-1 and TRBJ2-5; no definite D call. CDR3 DNA: TGCGCCAGCAGCTTGGTTCTGGGCAGAGAGAAAGAGACCCAGTACTTC. Amino acids: CASSLVLGREKETQYF.